The 28 T cell receptor beta chains reported below all come from one sample, sequenced in a study of blood T cells in healthy people across ages. For the second PCR, which ran for 7 to 11 cycles, a sample-barcoded 5' primer and a J-beta primer mix were used. TCRdb processed the 5' RACE reads anew with MiXCR; each CDR3 protein has one entry. The data show around 870,000 distinct CDR3 sequences, about 30% seen once. Sequencing was carried out using blood. Receptors originate from a woman aged 80 or over in good health.

Points on this clonotype: A much larger clone lies a single base off, so this may be a read error. V gene TRBV6-1 combines with J gene TRBJ2-5, with 10 bases aligning to TRBD2. TRBJ2-7 matches the DNA end more closely, so the J call is doubtful. The CDR3 has 17 residues. Germline V gene data show CDR1 as MNHNS and CDR2 as SASEGT. The CDR3 protein is CASSERTSGMLIYEQYF. In DNA form, the CDR3 reads TGTGCCAGCAGTGAAAGGACTAGCGGTATGCTCATCTACGAGCAGTACTTC.

The sample holds a few counts of this clonotype. This sequence joins TRBV6-1 and TRBJ1-4; D call uncertain. The germline V and J ends were trimmed by 1 base and 8 bases, with 11 bases remaining between them. CDR1 MNHNS and CDR2 SASEGT come from the germline V gene. The CDR3 has 14 amino acids. CDR3 sequence (DNA): TGTGCCAGCAGTGAAGGGCCGTTACGGGAAAAACTGTTTTTT. As protein: CASSEGPLREKLFF.

This clonotype was picked up many times. The chain joins TRBV7-2 to TRBJ2-1; the match to TRBD2 covers 9 bases. The CDR3 extends over 16 amino acids. With V trimmed by 2 bases and J by 7 bases, 9 bases remained unmatched. Germline V gene sequence: CDR1 SGHTA, CDR2 FQGNSA. CDR3 in DNA: TGTGCCAGCAGCTTATTTGCGCGGGGGGGCCGGAATGAGCAGTTCTTC. This sequence encodes CASSLFARGGRNEQFF.

This clonotype was seen a few times. The V call is TRBV7-2, the J call TRBJ1-1, with D hard to call. CDR3 length equals 14 residues. Trimming shortened V by 1 base and J by 6 bases, and 12 bases separated the two germline ends. Germline V gene data show CDR1 as SGHTA and CDR2 as FQGNSA. The CDR3 region is CASSLGQRWAEAFF. CDR3 sequence (DNA): TGTGCCAGCAGCTTAGGGCAAAGGTGGGCTGAAGCTTTCTTT.

This clonotype was counted many times. The V call is TRBV10-2, the J call TRBJ2-2; 11 nucleotides match TRBD2. Germline V gene sequence: CDR1 WSHSY, CDR2 SAAADI. The CDR3 has 15 residues. Trimming removed 5 bases from V and 7 bases from J; junction bases left unmatched: 6. The CDR3 DNA reads as TGCGCCAGCAGTACTAGCGGGGGTGAGGTCGGGGAGCTGTTTTTT. Protein product: CASSTSGGEVGELFF.

This clonotype appeared many times. The chain recombines TRBV18 with TRBJ2-3; a weak D match, TRBD1 (6 bases). The CDR3 has 17 residues. CDR1 and CDR2 (germline): KGHSH, LQKENI. V lost 5 bases, J lost 0 bases, and 18 bases lay in between. CDR3 sequence: CASSLHRVSTSTDTQYF. CDR3 coding DNA: TGTGCCAGCTCATTACACAGGGTGTCAACTAGCACAGATACGCAGTATTTT.

This clonotype was observed many times. The chain has TRBV7-9 and TRBJ2-3, with D uncertain. Germline CDR1 is SEHNR and CDR2 is FQNEAQ (reference sequence). The CDR3 is 13 residues long. The V gene lost 3 bases and the J gene lost 1 base, with 5 bases spanning the gap. CDR3 coding DNA: TGTGCCAGCAGCTTCCTGGGCACAGATACGCAGTATTTT. Its translation is CASSFLGTDTQYF.

This clonotype has at least ten counts. The rearrangement uses TRBV7-9 and TRBJ2-7, with TRBD1 identical over 7 bases. The CDR3 is 12 residues long. Trimming at V came to 5 bases and at J to 4 bases, leaving 2 bases not matched to a gene. Germline V gene lookup returns CDR1 SEHNR and CDR2 FQNEAQ (reference sequence). The CDR3 is CASSQTGYEQYF. In DNA form, the CDR3 reads TGTGCCAGCAGCCAGACAGGGTACGAGCAGTACTTC.

This clonotype has a count of ten or more. The chain recombines TRBV11-2 with TRBJ1-2; D unclear. Germline values: CDR1 SGHAT, CDR2 FQNNGV. Trimming took off 5 bases at V and 6 bases at J, with 10 bases between the two ends. The CDR3 is 12 amino acids. CDR3 sequence: CASSPPLHGYTF. In nucleotides, the CDR3 is TGTGCCAGCAGCCCCCCCCTCCATGGCTACACCTTC.

A note on this clonotype: A much larger clone sits a single nucleotide away, making a read error possible. The chain carries TRBV12-3 or TRBV12-4 and TRBJ1-2; tentatively, D is TRBD1 (5 bases). The CDR3 has 13 residues. Trimming removed 6 bases from V and 12 bases from J, with 20 bases in between. The CDR3 loop is CASRKAGSGGNTF. As DNA, the CDR3 is TGTGCCAGCAGGAAGGCAGGGAGCGGAGGGAACACCTTC.

This clonotype has only a few counts. V gene TRBV20-1 combines with J gene TRBJ1-5; 8 bases align to TRBD1. This CDR3 has 16 residues. The V gene's germline CDR1 is DFQATT and CDR2 SNEGSKA (reference sequence). V lost 3 bases to trimming and J lost 4 bases; unmatched junction nucleotides: 11. CDR3: CSASKSGGGRNQPQHF. The CDR3 DNA is TGCAGTGCTAGTAAGTCAGGGGGCGGAAGGAATCAGCCCCAGCATTTT.

This clonotype was observed many times. The chain recombines TRBV10-2 with TRBJ2-7; 15 bases are shared with TRBD2. This CDR3 region has 16 residues. J was trimmed by 7 bases and V by 6 bases; bases with no gene match: 10. Looked up from germline, CDR1 is WSHSY and CDR2 is SAAADI. The CDR3 bases are TGCGCCAGCAGCTCCTCCGGACTAGCGGGGGGGGGTGAGCAGTACTTC. Amino acids: CASSSSGLAGGGEQYF.

This clonotype appeared a few times. At one end, the junction sequence differs from germline, possibly due to a read error. This sequence joins TRBV12-3 or TRBV12-4 and TRBJ2-3; D may be TRBD2 (7 bases). CDR3 size: 14 residues. The CDR3 is CASSYGGGTDAQYF. In DNA, the CDR3 is TGTGCCAGCAGTTACGGCGGGGGCACAGATGCGCAGTATTTT.

This clonotype has more than one count but fewer than ten. V and J are TRBV15 and TRBJ1-2, with unresolved D. The CDR3 has 16 amino acids. V was cut by 0 bases and J by 0 bases, with 11 bases left in between. The germline gives CDR1 LNHNV, CDR2 YYDKDF (reference sequence). The CDR3 coding sequence is TGTGCCACCAGCAGAGATCAGGATTCGGCTAACTATGGCTACACCTTC. Translated: CATSRDQDSANYGYTF. Based on the CDR3 plus reference TRBV15 and TRBJ1-2, the full variable domain is DAMVIQNPRYQVTQFGKPVTLSCSQTLNHNVMYWYQQKSSQAPKLLFHYYDKDFNNEADTPDNFQSRRPNTSFCFLDIRSPGLGDTAMYLCATSRDQDSANYGYTFGSGTRLTVV.

A few counts support this clonotype. Compared with germline, one end of the junction differs, possibly owing to a read error. This chain uses TRBV14 with TRBJ1-2, with D perhaps matching TRBD1 (5 bases). Germline assignment: CDR1 SGHDN and CDR2 FVKESK. The CDR3 is 12 residues long. CDR3 amino acids: CVSSQDSYGYTF. Here the CDR3 DNA reads TGTGTCAGCAGCCAAGACAGCTATGGCTACACCTTC.

This clonotype has at least ten counts. The chain uses TRBV10-3 and TRBJ2-7; D is unresolved. Germline V lookup: CDR1 ENHRY, CDR2 SYGVKD. The CDR3 is 14 amino acids. Deletions cut 5 bases from V and 1 base from J, with 12 bases between. The CDR3 sequence is CAISPSPGSYEQYF. DNA for the CDR3: TGTGCCATCAGTCCGAGCCCAGGTTCCTACGAGCAGTACTTC.

A word on this clonotype: A much more abundant neighbour one base away suggests this may be a read error. The CDR3 carries no conserved terminal phenylalanine or tryptophan, so it likely arises from a read error. The V call is TRBV4-3, the J call TRBJ2-3; TRBD2 matches 7 bases. J was trimmed by 4 bases and V by 4 bases; bases with no gene match: 5. Germline CDR1 is LGHNA and CDR2 is YSLEER. CDR3 size: 14 residues. For the CDR3, the DNA is TGCGCCAGCAGCCCCCTCGGGAGGCCAGATACGCAGTATCTT. Amino acid sequence: CASSPLGRPDTQYL.

This clonotype was observed at least ten times. This chain links TRBV24-1 with TRBJ2-5; TRBD2 matches 8 bases. Germline V gene lookup returns CDR1 KGHDR and CDR2 SFDVKD. The J segment lost 3 bases and the V segment lost 9 bases, leaving 5 bases of the junction unmatched. The CDR3 consists of 13 residues. The CDR3 loop reads CATQRGPEETQYF. CDR3 nucleotide sequence: TGTGCCACCCAGCGGGGGCCTGAAGAGACCCAGTACTTC.

The CDR3 protein is CSARGGEPGFGNQPQHF. CDR3 coding DNA: TGCAGTGCTAGGGGCGGGGAGCCGGGCTTCGGCAATCAGCCCCAGCATTTT. The J gene is TRBJ1-5, the V gene TRBV20-1; unclear D gene. V lost 3 bases and J lost 2, with 20 bases in between. CDR1 is DFQATT, CDR2 SNEGSKA, per germline (reference sequence). The CDR3 sequence is 17 residues long.

The J gene is TRBJ1-1, the V gene TRBV6-2 or TRBV6-3; 7 nucleotides line up with TRBD1. This CDR3 is 14 amino acids long. In germline, CDR1 is MNHEY, CDR2 SVGEGT. The ends lost 6 bases at V and 5 bases at J; junction bases unmatched: 9. The CDR3 DNA reads as TGTGCCAGCAGGAAACAGGGGTCAGGGACTGAAGCTTTCTTT. It codes for CASRKQGSGTEAFF.

As for this clonotype: One base away lies a much larger clone, so this may be a sequencing read error. The CDR3 here is CASRKGHSNEQFF. For the CDR3, the DNA is TGTGCCAGCAGGAAGGGACATAGCAATGAGCAGTTCTTC. This sequence joins TRBV25-1 and TRBJ2-1; the D gene is possibly TRBD1 (6 bases). The CDR3 is made up of 13 amino acids. Germline V CDR1 and CDR2: MGHDK, SYGVNS. Trimming pared 6 bases from V and 6 bases from J, leaving 12 bases between.

This clonotype turned up a few times. Compared with germline, one end of the junction differs, possibly owing to a read error. CDR3 sequence: CTWSVSRTGAFSTEAFF. CDR3 bases: TGTACCTGGAGTGTAAGTCGCACAGGGGCGTTTAGCACTGAAGCTTTCTTT. The rearrangement uses TRBV30 and TRBJ1-1; 7 bases are shared with TRBD1. Germline-derived CDR1 and CDR2 are GTSNPN and SVGIG (reference sequence). This CDR3 has 17 amino acids.

This clonotype was counted many times. The genes are TRBV20-1 and TRBJ2-1; 7 bases line up with TRBD2. The length of the CDR3 is 17 residues. The V segment lost 0 bases and the J segment 6 bases; nucleotides outside the gene matches: 14. In germline, CDR1 is DFQATT, CDR2 SNEGSKA (reference sequence). The CDR3 coding sequence is TGCAGTGCTAGAGATCCCCCGAGGGGCGGGGGATCCAATGAGCAGTTCTTC. This translates into CSARDPPRGGGSNEQFF.

The chain joins TRBV7-9 to TRBJ1-4; no clear D. The germline V gene has CDR1 SEHNR and CDR2 FQNEAQ (reference sequence). The CDR3 spans 14 residues. V lost 2 bases, J lost 7 bases, and 11 bases lay in between. CDR3 DNA sequence: TGTGCCAGCAGCTTATCTACAAGCAGTGAAAAACTGTTTTTT. It translates to CASSLSTSSEKLFF.

This clonotype has ten or more counts. The V and J genes are TRBV5-7 and TRBJ2-5; 8 bases agree with TRBD2. TRBV5-7 carries the ORF label, with uncertain function. Trimming took 6 bases from V and 5 from J; bases not matched to a gene: 15. This CDR3 comprises 16 residues. The CDR3 coding sequence is TGTGCCAGCACTATCATACGCGGGGGGCTGGGGGAGACCCAGTACTTC. It codes for CASTIIRGGLGETQYF.

V is TRBV13 and J is TRBJ1-5; TRBD1 is a possible D gene (6 bases). The CDR3 totals 14 residues. Looked up from germline, CDR1 is PRHDT and CDR2 is FYEKMQ (reference sequence). V lost 5 bases and J lost 3, with 11 bases in between. The CDR3 DNA follows: TGTGCCAGCAGCGCCAGGGGAATCAATCAGCCCCAGCATTTT. Protein sequence: CASSARGINQPQHF.

The V gene is TRBV30, the J gene TRBJ1-2; TRBD1 matches at 9 bases. The V gene's germline CDR1 is GTSNPN and CDR2 SVGIG (reference sequence). The ends lost 3 bases at V and 1 base at J; junction bases unmatched: 3. The CDR3 runs 14 residues. CDR3 region: CAWSGQGINYGYTF. As DNA, the CDR3 is TGTGCCTGGAGCGGACAGGGGATTAACTATGGCTACACCTTC. Full variable domain (rest looked up from reference TRBV30 and TRBJ1-2): SQTIHQWPATLVQPVGSPLSLECTVEGTSNPNLYWYRQAAGRGLQLLFYSVGIGQISSEVPQNLSASRPQDRQFILSSKKLLLSDSGFYLCAWSGQGINYGYTFGSGTRLTVV.

The V and J genes are TRBV18 and TRBJ2-1; TRBD1 might be the D (5 bases). The length of the CDR3 is 15 residues. CDR1 KGHSH and CDR2 LQKENI come from the germline V gene. V was trimmed by 5 bases and J by 3 bases, leaving 14 bases between them. As DNA, the CDR3 is TGTGCCAGCTCATCGGTCAGAGACAGCTACAATGAGCAGTTCTTC. It encodes CASSSVRDSYNEQFF.